This paragraph reports one TCR beta chain. The data derive from a study of blood T cell repertoires in COVID-19. Background on the study: From the United States, Italy and Spain came samples of acute and convalescent COVID-19. Sources were T cells, B-cell-depleted T cells, or PBMCs; the material itself was cDNA or gDNA.

Two negative PCRs, clearance, or symptom resolution were required of recovered Cohort 3 donors. TCRdb's table, derived via immunoSEQ multiplex PCR, lists solely in-frame clones and lacks some. The sample has some 340,000 clones, about 90% seen once. The CDR3 totals 12 residues. Germline V lookup: CDR1 SGHTA, CDR2 FQGNSA. Trimming cost V 5 bases and J 8 bases; bases outside gene matches: 2. The chain recombines TRBV7-2 with TRBJ1-4; 7 bases are a match to TRBD1. The specimen sequenced was PBMCs or T cells enriched from blood (not recorded which). The sequence came from a woman in her twenties or thirties who had recovered from COVID-19. The CDR3 nucleotides read TGTGCCAGCAGCCTACAGGGGGAAAAACTGTTTTTT. Protein product: CASSLQGEKLFF.